This entry lists 26 T cell receptor beta chains sequenced from one sample in a study of cytomegalovirus exposure and HLA in healthy donors. With 60 Vbeta and 13 Jbeta primers, the PCR was carried out. Repertoires were generated with immunoSEQ multiplex PCR, while TCRdb's copy carries only in-frame clones and drops some. Of more than 150,000 clones detected, roughly 73% appear once; the ten largest clones hold about 7.7%. The sample taken for sequencing was PBMCs. The receptor source for this set is a woman in her 40s in good health and CMV-seropositive.

The rearrangement uses TRBV10-3 and TRBJ2-7; D perhaps matches TRBD1 (5 bases). Germline V CDR1 and CDR2: ENHRY, SYGVKD. V was shortened by 8 bases and J by 4 bases, with 18 bases between the two germline ends. This CDR3 has 14 residues. The CDR3 DNA sequence: TGTGCCATCGCGCCACAGGTTTTTAGTTACGAGCAGTACTTC. Its protein product is CAIAPQVFSYEQYF.

For this clone: Other DNA sequences in this sample translate to the same CDR3. The rearrangement joins TRBV28 to TRBJ1-1; D remains ambiguous. The germline V gene has CDR1 MDHEN and CDR2 SYDVKM. This CDR3 region has 12 residues. The ends were cut back, 5 bases at V and 6 bases at J, with 10 bases in the middle. CDR3: CASSQGLSEAFF. The CDR3 nucleotides are TGTGCCAGCAGTCAAGGACTTTCTGAAGCTTTCTTT. The full variable domain, its missing parts supplied by reference TRBV28 and TRBJ1-1, is DVKVTQSSRYLVKRTGEKVFLECVQDMDHENMFWYRQDPGLGLRLIYFSYDVKMKEKGDIPEGYSVSREKKERFSLILESASTNQTSMYLCASSQGLSEAFFGQGTRLTVV.

The chain joins TRBV5-1 to TRBJ2-1; 7 nucleotides align to TRBD1. Unmatched junction bases numbered 11, after V lost 4 bases and J lost 4 bases. Germline CDR1 SGHRS, CDR2 YFSETQ. The CDR3 extends over 16 amino acids. CDR3 sequence (DNA): TGCGCCAGCAGCGAAGGAGTGGGACAGTTTTACAATGAGCAGTTCTTC. Its translation is CASSEGVGQFYNEQFF.

V and J are TRBV5-1 and TRBJ2-1; 9 bases are shared with TRBD2. The germline V gene has CDR1 SGHRS and CDR2 YFSETQ. This CDR3 has 16 amino acids. V lost 4 bases to trimming and J lost 5 bases; unmatched junction nucleotides: 10. The CDR3 region is CASSRETGLANNEQFF. The CDR3 nucleotides are TGCGCCAGCAGCAGGGAGACGGGACTAGCCAACAATGAGCAGTTCTTC.

The chain uses TRBV18 and TRBJ2-7; 8 bases are shared with TRBD1. The J segment lost 4 bases and the V segment lost 6 bases, leaving 11 bases of the junction unmatched. The CDR3 has 15 amino acids. The germline gives CDR1 KGHSH, CDR2 LQKENI. In nucleotides, the CDR3 is TGTGCCAGCTCCCCTGGCCAGGGGGCGCTTTACGAGCAGTACTTC. Translated: CASSPGQGALYEQYF.

This chain connects TRBV28 to TRBJ1-2, with 10 bases lining up with TRBD1. Germline-derived CDR1 and CDR2 are MDHEN and SYDVKM. With 4 bases clipped from V and 8 bases from J, the junction kept 7 bases outside the gene matches. The CDR3 is 14 amino acids. DNA for the CDR3: TGTGCCAGCAGTTCGACAGGGGGCCTGAGGGGCTACACCTTC. It translates to CASSSTGGLRGYTF.

The J gene is TRBJ2-3, the V gene TRBV6-1, with a weak D call TRBD2 (5 bases). Trimming took 6 bases from V and 7 from J, leaving 11 bases between them. Germline lookup yields CDR1 MNHNS and CDR2 SASEGT. The CDR3 extends over 12 amino acids. The CDR3 region is CASRDRRNTQYF. In nucleotides, the CDR3 is TGTGCCAGCAGAGATAGGAGGAATACGCAGTATTTT.

This clone was counted between two and nine times. This chain joins TRBV30 and TRBJ1-1; maybe TRBD1 (5 bases). The V and J ends lost 4 bases and 7 bases respectively, with 22 bases between them. The CDR3 sequence is 15 residues long. The germline V gene has CDR1 GTSNPN and CDR2 SVGIG (reference sequence). CDR3 in amino acids: CAWMVPRGRVVEAFF. The CDR3 DNA follows: TGTGCCTGGATGGTCCCAAGAGGCAGGGTGGTTGAAGCTTTCTTT.

This chain connects TRBV13 to TRBJ2-1; D uncertain. V lost 6 bases to trimming and J lost 2 bases, with 8 bases between them. Germline V gives CDR1 PRHDT, CDR2 FYEKMQ (reference sequence). CDR3 length equals 13 residues. The CDR3 DNA sequence: TGTGCCAGCAGACCTCCAGCCTACAATGAGCAGTTCTTC. It encodes CASRPPAYNEQFF.

The V gene is TRBV7-9, the J gene TRBJ1-2, with 7 bases that match TRBD1. Unmatched junction bases numbered 8, after V lost 2 bases and J lost 8 bases. Germline V gene data show CDR1 as SEHNR and CDR2 as FQNEAQ (reference sequence). The CDR3 loop spans 14 amino acids. CDR3 in DNA: TGTGCCAGCAGCTTAATAGGGGGCGCCGGGGGCTACACCTTC. Protein: CASSLIGGAGGYTF.

The chain carries TRBV27 and TRBJ2-1, with 7 positions matching TRBD2. Germline values: CDR1 MNHEY, CDR2 SMNVEV (reference sequence). V shed 6 bases, J shed 3 bases, and the junction held 5 bases outside the gene matches. The CDR3 extends over 14 amino acids. CDR3: CASSLGLGYNEQFF. CDR3 nucleotides: TGTGCCAGCAGCCTAGGACTAGGCTACAATGAGCAGTTCTTC.

A word on this clone: The junction does not match germline at one end; this may be a read error. V gene TRBV27 combines with J gene TRBJ2-2; TRBD1 matches at 9 bases. The CDR3 extends over 15 amino acids. Germline assignment: CDR1 MNHEY and CDR2 SMNVEV (reference sequence). DNA for the CDR3: TGTGCCAGCCGTTTATTGGACAGGGGCCCCGGGGAGCTGTTTTTT. Protein: CASRLLDRGPGELFF.

The genes are TRBV6-5 and TRBJ2-1; D perhaps matches TRBD2 (6 bases). The germline V and J ends were trimmed by 3 bases and 6 bases, with 12 bases remaining between them. Germline values: CDR1 MNHEY, CDR2 SVGAGI. This CDR3 region has 14 residues. CDR3 in amino acids: CASSYVGGTNEQFF. In DNA, the CDR3 is TGTGCCAGCAGTTATGTGGGAGGTACCAATGAGCAGTTCTTC.

Points on this clone: At one of its ends the junction is not consistent with the germline gene, which may arise from a read error. The chain has TRBV7-9 and TRBJ2-1, with TRBD2 as a possible D gene (6 bases). Germline V lookup: CDR1 SEHNR, CDR2 FQNEAQ (reference sequence). The CDR3 length is 15 residues. CDR3 in amino acids: CSSSLTTSSYNEQFF. The CDR3 DNA follows: TGTTCCAGCAGCTTAACAACTAGCAGTTACAATGAGCAGTTCTTC.

The chain is built from TRBV2 and TRBJ2-3; 11 nucleotides match TRBD2. Losses at the gene ends were 6 bases for V and 2 bases for J; bases not matched to a gene: 7. The CDR3 contains 16 residues. In germline, CDR1 is SNHLY, CDR2 FYNNEI. Here the CDR3 DNA reads TGTGCCAGCAGGCCGACTAGCGGGACCTTCACAGATACGCAGTATTTT. This gives the protein CASRPTSGTFTDTQYF.

This rearrangement joins TRBV19 to TRBJ2-2; 7 positions match TRBD2. Looked up from germline, CDR1 is LNHDA and CDR2 is SQIVND (reference sequence). The V segment lost 7 bases and the J segment 1 base; nucleotides outside the gene matches: 9. The CDR3 has 16 residues. The CDR3 protein is CASKSLAVMNTGELFF. DNA for the CDR3: TGTGCCAGTAAATCCCTAGCGGTTATGAACACCGGGGAGCTGTTTTTT.

V and J are TRBV29-1 and TRBJ1-2; D gene unclear. Trimming stripped 4 bases from V and 3 bases from J, with 12 bases between. Per germline, CDR1 SQVTM and CDR2 ANQGSEA. The CDR3 contains 13 residues. In DNA, the CDR3 is TGCAGCGTTGTGGGCAGCCTCTACTATGGCTACACCTTC. Its protein is CSVVGSLYYGYTF.

The chain uses TRBV11-2 and TRBJ2-1; tentatively, D is TRBD2 (5 bases). The CDR3 totals 12 residues. The germline V and J ends were trimmed by 5 bases and 8 bases, with 10 bases remaining between them. The germline V gene encodes CDR1 SGHAT and CDR2 FQNNGV. This CDR3 reads CASSLLDYEQFF. The CDR3 region has the DNA TGTGCCAGCAGCCTACTAGACTATGAGCAGTTCTTC.

Here the CDR3 reads CASSLAPTGNEKLFF. The CDR3 DNA follows: TGTGCCAGCAGCTTGGCCCCGACAGGGAACGAAAAACTGTTTTTT. This chain links TRBV5-5 with TRBJ1-4, with TRBD1 matching over 7 bases. The J segment lost 8 bases and the V segment lost 0 bases, leaving 7 bases of the junction unmatched. The CDR3 runs 15 residues. Germline V lookup: CDR1 SGHKS, CDR2 YYEKEE (reference sequence).

The chain recombines TRBV15 with TRBJ2-7, with 10 bases fitting TRBD1. Trimming removed 0 bases from V and 6 bases from J; junction bases left unmatched: 5. Germline values: CDR1 LNHNV, CDR2 YYDKDF (reference sequence). The CDR3 extends over 15 amino acids. CDR3 sequence: CATSRDPGTGVEQYF. The CDR3 DNA sequence: TGTGCCACCAGCAGAGACCCCGGGACAGGGGTCGAGCAGTACTTC.

The chain joins TRBV19 to TRBJ1-5, with D unclear. Germline V gene data show CDR1 as LNHDA and CDR2 as SQIVND (reference sequence). The CDR3 totals 15 residues. Deletions cut 4 bases from V and 8 bases from J, with 18 bases between. CDR3 sequence (DNA): TGTGCCAGTAGTAACCCTGCGGTAGAGTGGGAGCCCCAGCATTTT. This gives the protein CASSNPAVEWEPQHF.

This chain connects TRBV5-6 to TRBJ2-1, with 9 bases aligning to TRBD2. CDR1 SGHDT and CDR2 YYEEEE come from the germline V gene. Trimming removed 2 bases from V and 9 bases from J; junction bases left unmatched: 12. The CDR3 totals 16 residues. The CDR3 region has the DNA TGTGCCAGCAGCTTCCCTAGCGGGGCCCCTTTAGGTGAGCAGTTCTTC. Encoded protein: CASSFPSGAPLGEQFF.

This clone was detected only once. The chain combines TRBV7-2 with TRBJ1-1; no clear D. The germline V gene has CDR1 SGHTA and CDR2 FQGNSA. V was shortened by 5 bases and J by 1 base, with 11 bases between the two germline ends. This CDR3 comprises 14 residues. The CDR3 region has the DNA TGTGCCAGCAGCCGACACCTTGCGAACACTGAAGCTTTCTTT. Translating it yields CASSRHLANTEAFF.

On this clone: The germline gene is not matched at one end of the junction; a read error may be the cause. The genes are TRBV11-2 and TRBJ2-2, with D maybe TRBD1 (5 bases). The CDR3 contains 12 residues. The germline V gene encodes CDR1 SGHAT and CDR2 FQNNGV. CDR3 DNA: TGTGCCAGCAGCTTGGCTAGACAGAGCAGGGCTTTT. It is translated as CASSLARQSRAF. The variable domain in full, completed from reference TRBV11-2 and TRBJ2-2, reads EAGVAQSPRYKIIEKRQSVAFWCNPISGHATLYWYQQILGQGPKLLIQFQNNGVVDDSQLPKDRFSAERLKGVDSTLKIQPAKLEDSAVYLCASSLARQSRAFGEGSRLTVL.

V is TRBV5-1 and J is TRBJ2-1; TRBD2 matches at 7 bases. The V gene end was trimmed by 4 bases and the J gene end by 9 bases; junction bases not matched to a gene: 1. The V gene's germline CDR1 is SGHRS and CDR2 YFSETQ. The CDR3 has 11 amino acids. The CDR3 sequence is CASSSGIEQFF. CDR3 nucleotide sequence: TGCGCCAGCAGCAGCGGGATTGAGCAGTTCTTC. Full variable domain (remainder filled in from reference TRBV5-1 and TRBJ2-1): KAGVTQTPRYLIKTRGQQVTLSCSPISGHRSVSWYQQTPGQGLQFLFEYFSETQRNKGNFPGRFSGRQFSNSRSEMNVSTLELGDSALYLCASSSGIEQFFGPGTRLTVL.

Only one count was recorded for this clone. In nucleotides, the CDR3 is TGTGCCGCCGGGACTAGCGGGTTTCAAGAGACCCAGTACTTC. Protein product: CAAGTSGFQETQYF. The J gene is TRBJ2-5, the V gene TRBV10-3, with TRBD2 matching over 12 bases. This CDR3 has 14 residues. V shed 11 bases, J shed 2 bases, and the junction held 6 bases outside the gene matches. Per the germline V gene, CDR1 is ENHRY and CDR2 is SYGVKD.